These 9 T cell receptor beta chains share one sample of origin, sequenced in a study of CD8 T cells in ankylosing spondylitis. TCRdb reprocessed the 5' RACE reads via MiXCR and lists one record per CDR3 protein. This sample has tens of thousands of distinct CDR3 sequences, with 15% to 20% found just once. The sequenced sample was blood. The source is a male donor with ankylosing spondylitis or in good health (not recorded which).

This clonotype has a handful of counts. V and J are TRBV11-1 and TRBJ2-4, with a possible D match to TRBD1 (6 bases). Per germline, CDR1 SGHAT and CDR2 FQDESV (reference sequence). V was cut by 4 bases and J by 15 bases, with 19 bases left in between. This CDR3 spans 13 amino acids. Here the CDR3 DNA reads TGTGCCAGCAGCTCCCCGGGACAAGAACGGGGGTACTTC. It is translated as CASSSPGQERGYF.

This clonotype has only a few counts. The chain has TRBV7-2 and TRBJ2-2; the match to TRBD1 covers 8 bases. This CDR3 contains 14 residues. Per germline, CDR1 SGHTA and CDR2 FQGNSA. Unmatched junction bases numbered 5, after V lost 5 bases and J lost 6 bases. The CDR3: CASSADRGAGELFF. CDR3 nucleotides: TGTGCCAGCAGCGCAGACAGGGGCGCCGGGGAGCTGTTTTTT.

This clonotype was counted between two and nine times. The chain uses TRBV3-1 and TRBJ1-5; D remains unclear. CDR1 is LGHDT, CDR2 YNNKEL, per germline (reference sequence). Trimming cost V 2 bases and J 6 bases, with 14 bases left between them. The CDR3 covers 15 residues. This CDR3 reads CASSQSLAVGQPQHF. The CDR3 bases are TGTGCCAGCAGCCAAAGCCTCGCGGTAGGTCAGCCCCAGCATTTT.

This clonotype was counted a few times. The V call is TRBV28, the J call TRBJ2-2; possible D gene TRBD2, 6 bases. Trimming removed 5 bases at V and 3 bases at J, with 13 bases between. CDR1 and CDR2 from the germline V gene are MDHEN and SYDVKM. The CDR3 covers 15 residues. In nucleotides, the CDR3 is TGTGCCAGCAGTCTCTTGACTAGGGACACCGGGGAGCTGTTTTTT. This translates into CASSLLTRDTGELFF.

This clonotype has just a few counts. V and J are TRBV4-3 and TRBJ1-5; D remains unclear. CDR1 and CDR2 from the germline V gene are LGHNA and YSLEER. The CDR3 runs 15 residues. Trimming cost V 0 bases and J 0 bases, with 6 bases left between them. CDR3 nucleotide sequence: TGCGCCAGCAGCCAAGAGACGGATAGCAATCAGCCCCAGCATTTT. Amino acid sequence: CASSQETDSNQPQHF.

The chain has TRBV11-2 and TRBJ2-1; 8 nucleotides align to TRBD2. The CDR3 sequence is 16 residues long. Germline loops: CDR1 SGHAT, CDR2 FQNNGV. V lost 5 bases, J lost 5 bases, and 11 bases stayed unmatched. The CDR3 sequence is CASSPAGGSGDNEQFF. Written as DNA, the CDR3 is TGTGCCAGCAGCCCGGCGGGGGGCTCGGGGGACAATGAGCAGTTCTTC.

The chain recombines TRBV19 with TRBJ1-5; D perhaps matches TRBD1 (5 bases). Trimming stripped 6 bases from V and 3 bases from J, with 9 bases between. CDR1 is LNHDA and CDR2 is SQIVND in the germline V gene (reference sequence). CDR3 size: 13 residues. CDR3 region: CASSAGPNQPQHF. CDR3 nucleotides: TGTGCCAGTAGCGCAGGGCCCAATCAGCCCCAGCATTTT.

The chain is built from TRBV4-3 and TRBJ2-3; D unresolved. V was trimmed by 4 bases and J by 0 bases, leaving 8 bases between them. The CDR3 runs to 14 residues. Germline loops: CDR1 LGHNA, CDR2 YSLEER. CDR3 DNA sequence: TGCGCCAGCAGCCCCTTTTCTAGCACAGATACGCAGTATTTT. It codes for CASSPFSSTDTQYF.

This clonotype was seen a handful of times. Mismatch with germline at one junction end may stem from a read error. This chain connects TRBV7-7 to TRBJ1-1, with 7 nucleotides matching TRBD1. The CDR3 runs to 14 residues. CDR1 and CDR2 (germline): SSHAT, FNYEAQ (reference sequence). This CDR3 is CASSSTGLGTEAFF. DNA for the CDR3: TGTGCTAGCAGCTCGACAGGGTTGGGGACTGAAGCTTTCTTT.